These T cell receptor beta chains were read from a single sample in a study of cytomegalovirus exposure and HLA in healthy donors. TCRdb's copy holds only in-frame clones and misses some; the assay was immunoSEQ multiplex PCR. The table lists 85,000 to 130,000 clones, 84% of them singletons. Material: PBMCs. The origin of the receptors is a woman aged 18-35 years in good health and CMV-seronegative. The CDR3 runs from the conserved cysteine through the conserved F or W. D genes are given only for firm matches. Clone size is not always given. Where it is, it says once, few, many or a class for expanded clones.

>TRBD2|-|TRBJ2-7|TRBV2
CARQGLAGGPSYEQYF
TGTGCCAGGCAGGGACTAGCGGGAGGGCCTTCCTACGAGCAGTACTTC
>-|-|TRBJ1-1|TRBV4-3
CASSQAPGAPEGAFF
TGCGCCAGCAGCCAAGCCCCGGGAGCGCCCGAGGGAGCTTTCTTT
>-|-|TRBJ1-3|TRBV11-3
CASSWTARNTIYF
TGTGCCAGCAGCTGGACAGCTAGAAACACCATATATTTT
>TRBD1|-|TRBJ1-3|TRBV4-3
CASSRRWDRGLTSSGNTIYF
TGCGCCAGCAGCCGGCGGTGGGACAGGGGACTGACGAGCTCTGGAAACACCATATATTTT
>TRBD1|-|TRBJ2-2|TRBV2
CASSEAGQDTGELFF
TGTGCCAGCAGTGAAGCCGGACAGGACACCGGGGAGCTGTTTTTT
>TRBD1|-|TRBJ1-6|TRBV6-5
CASSRAGQGASPLHF
TGTGCCAGCAGCAGAGCGGGACAGGGGGCTTCACCCCTCCACTTT
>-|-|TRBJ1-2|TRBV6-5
CASSIGQYYGYTF
TGTGCCAGCAGTATAGGACAGTACTATGGCTACACCTTC
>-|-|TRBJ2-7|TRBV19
CASSTVTFSYEQYF
TGTGCCAGTAGTACAGTTACCTTCTCCTACGAGCAGTACTTC
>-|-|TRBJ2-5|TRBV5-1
CASSLWDPGEETQYF
TGCGCCAGCAGCTTGTGGGATCCGGGGGAAGAGACCCAGTACTTC
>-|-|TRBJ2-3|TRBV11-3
CASSLTGPTDTQYF
TGTGCCAGCAGCTTAACAGGGCCCACAGATACGCAGTATTTT
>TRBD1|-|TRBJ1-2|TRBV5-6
CASSFPRGYGYTF
TGTGCCAGCAGCTTCCCCAGGGGGTATGGCTACACCTTC
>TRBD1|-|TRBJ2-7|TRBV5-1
CASNGGTGVYEQYF
TGCGCCAGCAATGGGGGGACAGGGGTCTACGAGCAGTACTTC
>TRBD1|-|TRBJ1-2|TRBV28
CASSPAADRAYGYTF
TGTGCCAGCAGTCCCGCCGCGGACAGGGCCTACGGCTACACCTTC
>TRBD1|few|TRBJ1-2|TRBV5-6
CASSWRDRLFYGYTF
TGTGCCAGCAGCTGGCGGGACAGGTTATTCTATGGCTACACCTTC
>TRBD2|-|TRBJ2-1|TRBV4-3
CASSQDRLAGYNEQFF
TGCGCCAGCAGCCAAGATCGGCTAGCGGGATACAATGAGCAGTTCTTC
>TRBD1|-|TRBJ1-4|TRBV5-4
CASSPDRGRLGKLFF
TGTGCCAGCAGCCCAGACAGGGGCCGCTTAGGAAAACTGTTTTTT
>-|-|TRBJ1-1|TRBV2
CASSEKWGGTEAFF
TGTGCCAGCAGTGAAAAGTGGGGGGGCACTGAAGCTTTCTTT
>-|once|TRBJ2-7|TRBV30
CAWRILPTGSYEQYF
TGTGCCTGGAGGATACTCCCAACGGGCTCCTACGAGCAGTACTTC
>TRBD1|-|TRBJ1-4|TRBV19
CASSPTGSNEKLFF
TGTGCCAGTAGCCCGACAGGGTCTAATGAAAAACTGTTTTTT
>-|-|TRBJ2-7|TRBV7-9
CSSSYPTGEQYF
TGTTCCAGCAGCTACCCTACGGGGGAGCAGTACTTC
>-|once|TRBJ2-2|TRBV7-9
CSSSPLGGELFF
TGTTCCAGCAGCCCCCTCGGCGGGGAGCTGTTTTTT
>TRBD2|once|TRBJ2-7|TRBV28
CASSGLAEYYEQYF
TGTGCCAGCAGCGGACTAGCGGAGTACTACGAGCAGTACTTC
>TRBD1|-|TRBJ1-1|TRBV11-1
CASSLLTGENTEAFF
TGTGCCAGCAGCTTACTGACAGGGGAGAACACTGAAGCTTTCTTT
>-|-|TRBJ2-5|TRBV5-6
CASSLILETQYF
TGTGCCAGCAGCTTGATCCTGGAGACCCAGTACTTC
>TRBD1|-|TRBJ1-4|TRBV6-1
CASSEVGQGKLFF
TGTGCCAGCAGTGAAGTCGGACAGGGAAAACTGTTTTTT
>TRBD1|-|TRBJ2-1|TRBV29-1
CSVGRIAGTGENEQFF
TGCAGCGTGGGGAGGATAGCCGGGACAGGGGAGAATGAGCAGTTCTTC
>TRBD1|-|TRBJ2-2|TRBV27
CASSTTGGSGELFF
TGTGCCAGCAGTACGACAGGGGGCAGCGGGGAGCTGTTTTTT
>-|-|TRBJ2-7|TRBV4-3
CASSQDLQAPLYKQYF
TGCGCCAGCAGCCAAGATCTACAGGCCCCCCTCTACAAGCAGTACTTC
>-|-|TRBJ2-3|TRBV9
CASSVGPGTFTDTQYF
TGTGCCAGCAGCGTAGGACCGGGAACATTCACAGATACGCAGTATTTT
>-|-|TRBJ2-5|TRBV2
CASSDGNGGETQYF
TGTGCCAGCAGTGACGGCAACGGGGGAGAGACCCAGTACTTC
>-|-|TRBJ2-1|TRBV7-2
CASSLVGLGEQFF
TGTGCCAGCAGCTTAGTCGGACTGGGTGAGCAGTTCTTC
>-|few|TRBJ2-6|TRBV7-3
CASSSGRGRSGANVLTF
TGTGCCAGCAGCTCGGGCAGGGGGAGGTCTGGGGCCAACGTCCTGACTTTC
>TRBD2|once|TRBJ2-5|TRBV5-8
CASSLGRTSGSRETQYF
TGTGCCAGCAGCTTGGGGAGGACTAGCGGGAGTCGAGAGACCCAGTACTTC
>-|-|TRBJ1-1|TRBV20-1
CSARRNTEAFF
TGCAGTGCTAGACGGAACACTGAAGCTTTCTTT
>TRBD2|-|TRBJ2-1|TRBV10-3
CAIGGGSGVTAEQFF
TGTGCCATCGGCGGAGGTAGCGGGGTGACCGCTGAGCAGTTCTTC
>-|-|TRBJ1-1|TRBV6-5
CASSYSFYGDTEAFF
TGTGCCAGCAGTTACTCGTTTTACGGGGACACTGAAGCTTTCTTT
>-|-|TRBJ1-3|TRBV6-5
CASSRTASGNTIYF
TGTGCCAGCAGTCGGACAGCCTCTGGAAACACCATATATTTT
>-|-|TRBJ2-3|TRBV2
CATHPLPWGEGVKEDTQYF
TGTGCCACCCACCCCCTTCCCTGGGGGGAAGGGGTTAAGGAGGATACGCAGTATTTT
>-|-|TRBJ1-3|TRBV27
CASTHFGGPGSGNTIYF
TGTGCCAGCACCCACTTCGGGGGGCCCGGCTCTGGAAACACCATATATTTT
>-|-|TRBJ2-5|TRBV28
CASSSWTVLDETQYF
TGTGCCAGCAGTTCCTGGACAGTCTTAGATGAGACCCAGTACTTC
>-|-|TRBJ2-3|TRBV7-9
CASSSRGGSTDTQYF
TGTGCCAGCAGCTCTAGGGGGGGAAGCACAGATACGCAGTATTTT
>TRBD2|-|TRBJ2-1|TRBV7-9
CASSSLAGGRDEQFF
TGTGCCAGCAGCTCTTTAGCGGGAGGGCGGGATGAGCAGTTCTTC
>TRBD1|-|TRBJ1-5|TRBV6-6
CASRIQGVNQPQHF
TGTGCCAGCAGAATACAGGGGGTTAATCAGCCCCAGCATTTT
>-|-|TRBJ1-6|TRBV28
CASSLASLRVGNSPLHF
TGTGCCAGCAGTTTAGCCAGCCTCAGGGTCGGGAATTCACCCCTCCACTTT
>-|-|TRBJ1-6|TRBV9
CASSATGRASSYNSPLHF
TGTGCCAGCAGCGCAACCGGGAGAGCGAGCTCCTATAATTCACCCCTCCACTTT
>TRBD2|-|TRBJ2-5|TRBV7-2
CASSLGASGRSRETQYF
TGTGCCAGCAGCTTAGGGGCTAGCGGGAGGTCCCGAGAGACCCAGTACTTC
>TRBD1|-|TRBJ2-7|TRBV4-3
CASSQPGQPILEQYF
TGCGCCAGCAGCCAGCCGGGACAGCCTATACTTGAGCAGTACTTC
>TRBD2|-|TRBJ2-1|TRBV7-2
CASSGTMQPYNEQFF
TGTGCCAGCAGCGGGACTATGCAACCCTACAATGAGCAGTTCTTC
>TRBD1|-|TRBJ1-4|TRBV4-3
CASSQGRGQIGKLFF
TGCGCCAGCAGCCAAGGGAGGGGACAGATAGGGAAACTGTTTTTT
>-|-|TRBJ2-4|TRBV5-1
CASSSLSDTNNIQYF
TGCGCCAGCAGCTCACTATCGGACACAAATAACATTCAGTACTTC
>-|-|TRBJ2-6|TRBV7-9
CSSSYRDKFSGANVLTF
TGTTCCAGCAGCTACCGGGACAAGTTCTCTGGGGCCAACGTCCTGACTTTC
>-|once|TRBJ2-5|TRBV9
CASSVELGPTIRQYF
TGTGCCAGCAGCGTAGAATTGGGCCCGACAATACGGCAGTACTTC
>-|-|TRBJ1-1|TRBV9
CASSLIPGVSGENTEAFF
TGTGCCAGCAGTCTAATACCAGGGGTGAGCGGGGAGAACACTGAAGCTTTCTTT
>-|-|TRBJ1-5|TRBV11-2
CASSPTTAYSNQPQHF
TGTGCCAGCAGCCCAACGACAGCATATAGCAATCAGCCCCAGCATTTT
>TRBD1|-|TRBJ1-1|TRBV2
CASRWGTAQNTEAFF
TGTGCCAGCAGGTGGGGGACAGCCCAGAACACTGAAGCTTTCTTT
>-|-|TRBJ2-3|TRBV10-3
CAIKQGGEADTQYF
TGTGCCATCAAGCAGGGTGGAGAGGCAGATACGCAGTATTTT
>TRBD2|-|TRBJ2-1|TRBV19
CASSIGRLAPSSYNEQFF
TGTGCCAGTAGTATAGGGAGACTAGCGCCGAGCTCCTACAATGAGCAGTTCTTC
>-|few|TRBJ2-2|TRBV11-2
CASSLGQATGELFF
TGTGCCAGCAGCTTAGGACAGGCTACCGGGGAGCTGTTTTTT
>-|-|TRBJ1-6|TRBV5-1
CASSLGQTNSPLHF
TGCGCCAGCAGCTTAGGACAGACTAATTCACCCCTCCACTTT